The present TCR beta chain was sequenced within a study of blood T cells in healthy people across ages. Study-level points and caveats: Both higher diversity and more naive CD4+ cells marked long-lived donors when set against aged donors.

CDR1 LGHDT and CDR2 YNNKEL come from the germline V gene (reference sequence). The CDR3 runs 15 residues. Of note for this clonotype: Antigen unknown. This may arise from a read error, as a much more abundant clone is one base away.

Together with a sample-barcoded 5' primer, a J-beta primer mix was included in a second PCR lasting roughly 7 to 11 cycles. TCRdb independently ran MiXCR on the 5' RACE reads; one entry per CDR3 protein. The table includes about 1,600,000 distinct CDR3 sequences, approximately 40% detected once. The receptor comes from a woman aged 18-30 years in good health. Sequenced material: blood. The rearrangement uses TRBV3-1 and TRBJ2-5; TRBD2 matches 7 bases. CDR3 coding DNA: TGTGCCTGCAGCCAAGTTTCGGGGGGTCAAGAGACCCAGTACTTC. Protein: CACSQVSGGQETQYF.